This T cell receptor (beta chain) appears in the sequencing data of a study of cytomegalovirus exposure and HLA in healthy donors. Study conclusions and caveats: Exclusion applied to some V segments, including TRBV6-2 and TRBV6-3, as they were indistinguishable.

Primers: 60 Vbeta forward and 13 Jbeta reverse. Assay used: immunoSEQ multiplex PCR; TCRdb lists only in-frame clones, some missing. The sample consists of 200,000 or so clones, about 78% of them appearing once. Germline lookup yields CDR1 MNHEY and CDR2 SVGAGI. The ends were cut back, 0 bases at V and 7 bases at J, with 7 bases in the middle. The CDR3 has 14 amino acids. In the case of this clone: Its antigen is not known.

The sequencing sample was made of PBMCs. This chain uses TRBV6-5 with TRBJ1-6, with a possible D match to TRBD1 (6 bases). The receptor's source is a male donor in good health and CMV-seronegative. In DNA, the CDR3 is TGTGCCAGCAGTTACTCGACAGGCAATTCACCCCTCCACTTT. It specifies CASSYSTGNSPLHF.